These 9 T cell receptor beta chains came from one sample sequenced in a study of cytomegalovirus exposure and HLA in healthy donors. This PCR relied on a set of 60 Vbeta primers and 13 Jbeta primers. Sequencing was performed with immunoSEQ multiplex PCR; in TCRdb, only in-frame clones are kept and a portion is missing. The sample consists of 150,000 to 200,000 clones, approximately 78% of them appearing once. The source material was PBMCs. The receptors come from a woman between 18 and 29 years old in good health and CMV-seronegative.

The CDR3 DNA is TGTGCCAGCAGCAGACGAGGACAGACCACCTACGAGCAGTACTTC. Translated, it gives CASSRRGQTTYEQYF. The V call is TRBV11-1, the J call TRBJ2-5; tentative D call: TRBD1 (6 bases). The J call is doubtful: the DNA matches TRBJ2-7 better. Germline CDR1 and CDR2: SGHAT and FQDESV (reference sequence). CDR3 length: 15 amino acids.

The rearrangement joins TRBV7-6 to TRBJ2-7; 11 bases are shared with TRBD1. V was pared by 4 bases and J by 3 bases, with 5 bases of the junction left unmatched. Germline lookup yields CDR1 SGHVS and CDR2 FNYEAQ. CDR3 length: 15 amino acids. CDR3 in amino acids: CASSWTGTGGYEQYF. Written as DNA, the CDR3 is TGTGCCAGCAGCTGGACCGGGACAGGGGGCTACGAGCAGTACTTC.

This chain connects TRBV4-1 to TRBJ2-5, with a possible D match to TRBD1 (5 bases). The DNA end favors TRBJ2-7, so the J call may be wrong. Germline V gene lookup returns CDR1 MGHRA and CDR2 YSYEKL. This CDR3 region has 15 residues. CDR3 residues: CASSRVQGVGYEQYF. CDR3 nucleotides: TGCGCCAGCAGCCGCGTTCAGGGCGTCGGCTACGAGCAGTACTTC.

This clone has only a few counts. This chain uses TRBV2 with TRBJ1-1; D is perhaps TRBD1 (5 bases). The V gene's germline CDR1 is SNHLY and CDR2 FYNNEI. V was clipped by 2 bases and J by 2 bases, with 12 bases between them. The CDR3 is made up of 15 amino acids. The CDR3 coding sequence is TGTGCCAGCAGTGAAACCCAGGGCTTTAACACTGAAGCTTTCTTT. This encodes CASSETQGFNTEAFF.

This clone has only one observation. The CDR3 DNA sequence: TGTGCCACCAGTCCCGGGACAGCACATCAAGAGACCCAGTACTTC. Translating it yields CATSPGTAHQETQYF. The chain joins TRBV15 to TRBJ2-5, with TRBD1 identical over 7 bases. This CDR3 spans 15 amino acids. Germline V gene lookup returns CDR1 LNHNV and CDR2 YYDKDF (reference sequence). V dropped 6 bases and J dropped 2; count of bases not matched to a gene: 9.

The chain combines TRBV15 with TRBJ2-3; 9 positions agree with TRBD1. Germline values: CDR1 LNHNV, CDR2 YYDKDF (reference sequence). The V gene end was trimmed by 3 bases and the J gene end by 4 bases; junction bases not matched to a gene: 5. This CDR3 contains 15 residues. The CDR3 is CATSSDRGSADTQYF. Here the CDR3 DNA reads TGTGCCACCAGCAGCGACAGGGGGAGCGCAGATACGCAGTATTTT.

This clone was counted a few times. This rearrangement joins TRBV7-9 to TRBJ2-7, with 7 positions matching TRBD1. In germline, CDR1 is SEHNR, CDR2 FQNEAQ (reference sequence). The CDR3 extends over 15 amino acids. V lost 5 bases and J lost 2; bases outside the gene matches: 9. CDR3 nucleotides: TGTGCCAGCAGCAAACCCGGGACAGTGGCCTACGAGCAGTACTTC. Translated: CASSKPGTVAYEQYF.

CDR3 DNA sequence: TGTGCCAGCAGCTTAGGGACAGGGAGCACTGAAGCTTTCTTT. This translates into CASSLGTGSTEAFF. The rearrangement links TRBV11-3 to TRBJ1-1, with 8 bases lining up with TRBD1. The CDR3 is made up of 14 amino acids. With 1 base clipped from V and 4 bases from J, the junction kept 2 bases outside the gene matches. Germline-derived CDR1 and CDR2 are SGHNT and YENEEA.

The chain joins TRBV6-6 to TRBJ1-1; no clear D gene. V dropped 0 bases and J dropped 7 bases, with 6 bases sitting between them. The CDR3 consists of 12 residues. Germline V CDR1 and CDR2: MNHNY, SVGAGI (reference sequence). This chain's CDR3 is CASSYSRDEAFF. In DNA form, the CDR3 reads TGTGCCAGCAGTTACTCCCGAGATGAAGCTTTCTTT.